The sequence of this T cell receptor (beta chain) was determined in a study of shared clonotypes between healthy human individuals. Study-wide background: Serving as donors were a couple of women and a few men, whose ages spanned 18 to 49.

V was trimmed by 1 base and J by 3 bases, leaving 10 bases between them. The CDR3 covers 15 residues. CDR1 and CDR2 from the germline V gene are LGHNA and YNFKEQ. On this clone: Its antigen is not identified.

Study-level results: Sharing across four donors was highest in naive CD4 (around 5%) and lowest in memory CD8 (0.4%). The study found lower generation probabilities in non-shared clonotypes than in those shared by all four donors.

Naive CD8 cells lacked CD45RO, underwent positive selection for CCR7 and left out terminally differentiated effector memory CD45RA+ cells. The authors loaded around 200 ng DNA, around 32,000 T cell genomes, into sorted-subset replicate PCRs. This table comes from immunoSEQ multiplex PCR, and its TCRdb copy is limited to in-frame clones, with some not included. The data hold about 1,900,000 clones, with approximately 94% observed a single time. This TCR was recovered from a man younger than 35 in good health. Source material: naive CD8+ T cells sorted from blood. This chain uses TRBV4-2 with TRBJ1-5; unclear D gene. CDR3 residues: CASSQGWQVNQPQHF. For the CDR3, the DNA is TGTGCCAGCAGCCAAGGGTGGCAGGTCAATCAGCCCCAGCATTTT.